Reported below is one TCR beta chain. This entry is derived from a study of blood T cell repertoires in COVID-19. Study-level background: T cells, B-cell-depleted T cells, or PBMCs provided the cDNA or gDNA that served as material.

Germline lookup yields CDR1 KGHSH and CDR2 LQKENI. V lost 0 bases and J lost 0, with 8 bases in between. There are 15 residues in the CDR3. Per the original data handling: Estimation of nucleated cell counts relied on the amplification of reference gene primers. Libraries were prepared by immunoSEQ multiplex PCR; TCRdb keeps only in-frame clonotypes and omits some of them. That table gives V, J and clone size, and the DNA gave D and trimming. The sample lists a few hundred thousand clones; approximately 87% were seen once. The TCR comes from a woman aged 50 to 60 who had recovered from COVID-19. The chain employs TRBV18 and TRBJ1-2, with D perhaps TRBD1 (6 bases). The sample was PBMCs or T cells enriched from blood (not recorded which). Here the CDR3 reads CASSPPTGANYGYTF. The CDR3 nucleotides read TGTGCCAGCTCACCACCGACAGGAGCTAACTATGGCTACACCTTC.